Following are 30 T cell receptor beta chains from one sample sequenced in a study of T-cell reconstitution after alpha-beta-depleted transplantation in children. This sample's TCRbeta library carried unique molecular identifier barcodes. TCRdb processed the PCR reads anew with MiXCR; each CDR3 protein has one entry. The table records under 300,000 distinct CDR3 sequences, about 9.9% of them present only once. This specimen was peripheral blood, taken 180 days after TCRalphabeta/CD19-depleted stem cell transplant. Source of these receptors: a male patient between 2 and 10 years old who had a stem cell transplant for chronic granulomatous disease, so the T cells may come from the graft donor.

A remark on this clonotype: One base away lies a much larger clone, so this may be a sequencing read error. The chain recombines TRBV7-2 with TRBJ2-5; D not certain. The CDR3 sequence is 17 residues long. The germline CDR1 and CDR2 sequences are SGHTA and FQGNSA. V lost 0 bases and J lost 4, with 18 bases in between. The CDR3 protein is CASSLAAKSVFLETQYF. The CDR3 nucleotides are TGTGCCAGCAGCTTAGCAGCGAAGAGTGTGTTTCTAGAGACCCAGTACTTC. The whole variable domain, remainder taken from reference TRBV7-2 and TRBJ2-5, is GAGVSQSPSNKVTEKGKDVELRCDPISGHTALYWYRQSLGQGLEFLIYFQGNSAPDKSGLPSDRFSAERTGGSVSTLTIQRTQQEDSAVYLCASSLAAKSVFLETQYFGPGTRLLVL.

This clonotype was detected many times. V and J are TRBV12-3 or TRBV12-4 and TRBJ2-5, with 11 bases that match TRBD2. The CDR3 has 14 amino acids. Trimming at V came to 6 bases and at J to 4 bases, leaving 4 bases not matched to a gene. DNA for the CDR3: TGTGCCAGCAGCCTTCTAGCGGGGGGAGAGACCCAGTACTTC. Its protein is CASSLLAGGETQYF.

This clonotype has a count of ten or more. The chain couples TRBV12-3 or TRBV12-4 to TRBJ2-1; 9 positions agree with TRBD1. The CDR3 covers 17 residues. Unmatched junction bases numbered 10, after V lost 6 bases and J lost 1 base. In DNA, the CDR3 is TGTGCCAGCAGCTTCGGCCCAGGACAGGGGTCCTACAATGAGCAGTTCTTC. Residues: CASSFGPGQGSYNEQFF.

The table lists this clonotype with many counts. V usage is TRBV20-1 and J usage is TRBJ1-1; maybe TRBD1 (6 bases). The germline CDR1 and CDR2 sequences are DFQATT and SNEGSKA (reference sequence). This CDR3 has 12 residues. CDR3 nucleotide sequence: TGCAGACCCATGAGGGGGTCCACTGAAGCTTTCTTT. It translates to CRPMRGSTEAFF.

This clonotype was seen ten or more times. The chain is built from TRBV10-3 and TRBJ2-3, with unresolved D. Germline values: CDR1 ENHRY, CDR2 SYGVKD. The CDR3 consists of 12 residues. Trimming shortened V by 0 bases and J by 6 bases, and 4 bases separated the two germline ends. Here the CDR3 DNA reads TGTGCCATCAGTGAGTCGAAGGATACGCAGTATTTT. Its translation is CAISESKDTQYF.

Many counts were recorded for this clonotype. The chain has TRBV7-9 and TRBJ1-2; 8 bases match TRBD1. CDR1 is SEHNR and CDR2 is FQNEAQ in the germline V gene (reference sequence). With 4 bases clipped from V and 7 bases from J, the junction kept 11 bases outside the gene matches. This CDR3 contains 15 residues. The CDR3 here is CASSSGPGQASGYTF. CDR3 nucleotide sequence: TGTGCCAGCAGCTCTGGACCGGGACAGGCTTCTGGCTACACCTTC. The full variable domain, rest sourced from reference TRBV7-9 and TRBJ1-2, is DTGVSQNPRHKITKRGQNVTFRCDPISEHNRLYWYRQTLGQGPEFLTYFQNEAQLEKSRLLSDRFSAERPKGSFSTLEIQRTEQGDSAMYLCASSSGPGQASGYTFGSGTRLTVV.

The V and J genes are TRBV5-6 and TRBJ2-6; D call uncertain. CDR3 length: 21 amino acids. V lost 5 bases and J 6 bases, leaving 33 bases between the germline ends. The germline CDR1 and CDR2 sequences are SGHDT and YYEEEE. The chain's CDR3 is CASRSSSFTIPLGFEANVLTF. The CDR3 bases are TGTGCCAGCAGATCCTCCTCATTTACCATTCCTCTGGGGTTCGAGGCCAACGTCCTGACTTTC.

Many counts were recorded for this clonotype. J is TRBJ2-1 and V is TRBV29-1; maybe TRBD2 (6 bases). The ends were cut back, 0 bases at V and 5 bases at J, with 11 bases in the middle. The CDR3 has 14 amino acids. Germline CDR1 and CDR2: SQVTM and ANQGSEA. CDR3 DNA sequence: TGCAGCGTTGAAGAAGGGACTGGAAACAATGAGCAGTTCTTC. The encoded protein is CSVEEGTGNNEQFF.

This clonotype was seen repeatedly, ten times or more. The chain couples TRBV12-3 or TRBV12-4 to TRBJ1-1; unclear D gene. The V and J ends lost 11 bases and 3 bases respectively, with 19 bases between them. The CDR3 spans 14 residues. The CDR3, as DNA: TGTGCCCGCCGACAAGGCAAAGTGGACACTGAAGCTTTCTTT. Amino acids: CARRQGKVDTEAFF.

This clonotype was seen repeatedly, ten times or more. This CDR3 reads CSVGVFGLAGGNEQFF. The CDR3 bases are TGCAGCGTTGGGGTTTTCGGGCTAGCGGGAGGAAATGAGCAGTTCTTC. The chain carries TRBV29-1 and TRBJ2-1, with 11 bases lining up with TRBD2. V dropped 4 bases and J dropped 7; count of bases not matched to a gene: 12. CDR3 length: 16 residues. From germline, CDR1 is SQVTM and CDR2 ANQGSEA.

This clonotype was counted only a few times. The chain uses TRBV18 and TRBJ2-3; D tentatively fits TRBD1 or TRBD2 (5 bases each). V was shortened by 3 bases and J by 4 bases, with 17 bases between the two germline ends. CDR3 size: 16 residues. CDR1 is KGHSH, CDR2 LQKENI, per germline. The CDR3 sequence: CASSPEWGFIADTQYF. CDR3 nucleotides: TGTGCCAGCTCACCGGAATGGGGGTTTATAGCAGATACGCAGTATTTT. The full variable domain, its missing parts supplied by reference TRBV18 and TRBJ2-3, is NAGVMQNPRHLVRRRGQEARLRCSPMKGHSHVYWYRQLPEEGLKFMVYLQKENIIDESGMPKERFSAEFPKEGPSILRIQQVVRGDSAAYFCASSPEWGFIADTQYFGPGTRLTVL.

The chain recombines TRBV6-2 or TRBV6-3 with TRBJ2-7; TRBD2 matches 9 bases. The CDR3 runs to 15 residues. Trimming at V came to 4 bases and at J to 7 bases, leaving 11 bases not matched to a gene. CDR1 and CDR2 (germline): MNHEY, SVGEGT. CDR3: CASSSASGAPGEQYF. The DNA for the CDR3 is TGTGCCAGCAGTTCGGCTAGCGGGGCCCCGGGGGAGCAGTACTTC.

This clonotype was counted many times. The chain uses TRBV5-1 and TRBJ1-1; D remains ambiguous. CDR1 and CDR2 from the germline V gene are SGHRS and YFSETQ. There are 15 residues in the CDR3. V was shortened by 0 bases and J by 7 bases, with 16 bases between the two germline ends. This CDR3 is CASSLVGVTGSEAFF. The CDR3 nucleotides read TGCGCCAGCAGCTTGGTTGGAGTCACCGGGAGTGAAGCTTTCTTT. The full variable domain, with the rest looked up from reference TRBV5-1 and TRBJ1-1, is KAGVTQTPRYLIKTRGQQVTLSCSPISGHRSVSWYQQTPGQGLQFLFEYFSETQRNKGNFPGRFSGRQFSNSRSEMNVSTLELGDSALYLCASSLVGVTGSEAFFGQGTRLTVV.

There are a few counts of this clonotype. The chain carries TRBV5-5 and TRBJ1-6; no definite D call. Germline CDR1 is SGHKS and CDR2 is YYEKEE (reference sequence). The CDR3 spans 12 residues. The ends were cut back, 2 bases at V and 10 bases at J, with 7 bases in the middle. CDR3 sequence (DNA): TGTGCCAGCAGCTTAGGAGAATCACCCCTCCACTTT. Translated: CASSLGESPLHF.

This clonotype came up many times. V usage is TRBV10-2 and J usage is TRBJ2-1; D remains ambiguous. The CDR3 covers 16 residues. Per germline, CDR1 WSHSY and CDR2 SAAADI. V lost 3 bases and J lost 0, with 12 bases in between. The CDR3 loop reads CASSESPSYSYNEQFF. The DNA for the CDR3 is TGCGCCAGCAGTGAATCACCTAGTTACTCCTACAATGAGCAGTTCTTC.

This clonotype appeared many times. The rearrangement links TRBV15 to TRBJ1-5, with 8 bases aligning to TRBD1. The germline V gene has CDR1 LNHNV and CDR2 YYDKDF (reference sequence). Losses at the gene ends were 5 bases for V and 6 bases for J; bases not matched to a gene: 3. The CDR3 is 13 amino acids. The CDR3 DNA reads as TGTGCCACCAGCGCAGGGGGCATTCAGCCCCAGCATTTT. Translated, it gives CATSAGGIQPQHF.

There are many counts of this clonotype. The chain is built from TRBV7-7 and TRBJ1-1; the D is unclear. Germline V gene data show CDR1 as SSHAT and CDR2 as FNYEAQ (reference sequence). This CDR3 spans 14 amino acids. This CDR3 reads CASVFRISETEAFF. The DNA of the CDR3 is TGTGCTAGCGTCTTCCGTATTTCGGAAACTGAAGCTTTCTTT.

About this clonotype: A much more abundant neighbour one base away suggests this may be a read error. This rearrangement joins TRBV20-1 to TRBJ2-5; D perhaps matches TRBD2 (6 bases). CDR1 is DFQATT and CDR2 is SNEGSKA in the germline V gene (reference sequence). Trimming shortened V by 5 bases and J by 1 base, and 14 bases separated the two germline ends. The CDR3 is 14 residues long. The CDR3 bases are TGCAGTGCTCCAGGGCCCGGGAGCCAAGAGACCCAGTACTTC. Amino acids: CSAPGPGSQETQYF.

This clonotype was observed once. A much larger clone differs by one base, so this may be a read error. CDR3 loop: CASIWAYYGYTF. CDR3 nucleotide sequence: TGTGCCAGCATCTGGGCCTACTATGGCTACACCTTC. The V and J genes are TRBV11-2 and TRBJ1-2, with unresolved D. V lost 7 bases to trimming and J lost 3 bases, with 9 bases between them. Looked up from germline, CDR1 is SGHAT and CDR2 is FQNNGV. The CDR3 covers 12 residues.

This clonotype was counted at least ten times. The CDR3 DNA follows: TGCAGTGCTAGAGATCTTGGGCCGGAGGGGAGCTCCTACGAGCAGTACTTC. Translation: CSARDLGPEGSSYEQYF. This chain connects TRBV20-1 to TRBJ2-7, with D possibly being TRBD2 (6 bases). The V gene lost 0 bases and the J gene lost 0 bases, with 18 bases spanning the gap. Per germline, CDR1 DFQATT and CDR2 SNEGSKA (reference sequence). The CDR3 spans 17 residues.

This clonotype was seen repeatedly, ten times or more. The rearrangement links TRBV4-2 to TRBJ2-7; 7 nucleotides line up with TRBD1. The CDR3 length is 14 residues. V trimming: 4 bases; J trimming: 4 bases; junction bases outside the gene matches: 7. Per the germline V gene, CDR1 is LGHNA and CDR2 is YNFKEQ. In nucleotides, the CDR3 is TGTGCCAGCAGCCTGGAAATGACAGGGTACGAGCAGTACTTC. Residues: CASSLEMTGYEQYF.

This clonotype was seen many times. This chain joins TRBV12-3 or TRBV12-4 and TRBJ2-6; 8 bases are shared with TRBD2. The CDR3 totals 16 residues. The trim removed 5 bases at V and 2 bases at J, leaving 5 bases unmatched. The CDR3: CASSPGGAPGANVLTF. CDR3 DNA sequence: TGTGCCAGCAGTCCGGGAGGGGCCCCTGGGGCCAACGTCCTGACTTTC.

This clonotype was counted many times. This sequence joins TRBV7-2 and TRBJ1-2; a possible D gene is TRBD1 (6 bases). Trimming pared 4 bases from V and 1 base from J, leaving 10 bases between. This CDR3 contains 14 residues. Germline V gene lookup returns CDR1 SGHTA and CDR2 FQGNSA. The CDR3 DNA reads as TGTGCCAGCAGCTCACAGGGCCTTAACTATGGCTACACCTTC. It yields the protein CASSSQGLNYGYTF. Filled out from reference TRBV7-2 and TRBJ1-2, the complete variable domain reads GAGVSQSPSNKVTEKGKDVELRCDPISGHTALYWYRQSLGQGLEFLIYFQGNSAPDKSGLPSDRFSAERTGGSVSTLTIQRTQQEDSAVYLCASSSQGLNYGYTFGSGTRLTVV.

This clonotype was seen many times. The chain joins TRBV28 to TRBJ1-5; 7 nucleotides agree with TRBD1. The CDR3 runs 19 residues. V lost 3 bases, J lost 0 bases, and 14 bases stayed unmatched. CDR1 is MDHEN, CDR2 SYDVKM, per germline. This CDR3 reads CASSLLEGALLNSNQPQHF. The CDR3, as DNA: TGTGCCAGCAGTTTGTTGGAGGGGGCGCTTCTCAATAGCAATCAGCCCCAGCATTTT.

About this clonotype: A read error may be the cause here, since a much bigger clone is one base away. The conserved closing phenylalanine or tryptophan is absent in this CDR3, likely reflecting a read error. The chain links TRBV6-2 or TRBV6-3 to TRBJ2-5; TRBD2 matches at 12 bases. CDR1 and CDR2 from the germline V gene are MNHEY and SVGEGT. V dropped 2 bases and J dropped 2; count of bases not matched to a gene: 12. This CDR3 has 19 residues. The CDR3 spells CASSYGVLAGGHQQETQYS. The CDR3 DNA follows: TGTGCCAGCAGTTACGGGGTACTAGCGGGGGGACACCAACAAGAGACCCAGTACTCC.

In this sample, this clonotype turned up many times. V and J are TRBV12-3 or TRBV12-4 and TRBJ1-6; tentatively, D is TRBD1 (6 bases). This CDR3 is 17 amino acids long. Trimming removed 3 bases from V and 0 bases from J, with 12 bases in between. DNA of the CDR3: TGTGCCAGCAGTTTCTCAACAGGGAGCTCCTATAATTCACCCCTCCACTTT. As protein: CASSFSTGSSYNSPLHF.

This clonotype was recorded at least ten times. This chain uses TRBV6-1 with TRBJ1-1; D might be TRBD1 (6 bases). Germline CDR1 is MNHNS and CDR2 is SASEGT. V lost 0 bases and J lost 8, with 10 bases in between. The CDR3 is made up of 13 amino acids. The CDR3 DNA is TGTGCCAGCAGTGAAGCAGCTGACAGGGAAGCTTTCTTT. Its protein is CASSEAADREAFF.

This clonotype was observed many times. The chain recombines TRBV12-3 or TRBV12-4 with TRBJ1-1; a weak D match, TRBD1 (6 bases). This CDR3 comprises 17 residues. Trimming took off 5 bases at V and 5 bases at J, with 24 bases between the two ends. CDR3 DNA: TGTGCCAGCAGTATTTACCCCCGGGGGGCTGCGAGGACTGAAGCTTTCTTT. It codes for CASSIYPRGAARTEAFF.

The chain couples TRBV29-1 to TRBJ2-2; 9 nucleotides align to TRBD1. This CDR3 comprises 15 residues. The ends lost 6 bases at V and 4 bases at J; junction bases unmatched: 9. The germline CDR1 and CDR2 sequences are SQVTM and ANQGSEA. The CDR3 here is CSVLTGGRGTGELFF. For the CDR3, the DNA is TGCAGCGTCCTTACAGGGGGCCGTGGCACCGGGGAGCTGTTTTTT.

Many counts were recorded for this clonotype. This chain links TRBV28 with TRBJ2-7, with a tentative D call TRBD2 (6 bases). Between the trimmed V and J ends, which lost 10 bases and 3 bases, there was a span of 10 bases. The germline V gene has CDR1 MDHEN and CDR2 SYDVKM. CDR3 length: 11 amino acids. The CDR3 is CATGTRYEQYF. The CDR3 coding sequence is TGTGCCACAGGGACTCGCTACGAGCAGTACTTC.